The 19 T cell receptor beta chains presented below share a single source sample, sequenced in a study of identifying expanded T cells in peripheral blood. Data came from immunoSEQ multiplex PCR; TCRdb stores just in-frame clones and leaves some out. The profile shows 100,000 or so clones, approximately 88% of them singletons. The sequenced sample was blood. Receptor source: a person aged 18 to 75 in good health.

The CDR3 DNA follows: TGTGCCAGCTCACCACTGCGGGCCTTGAACACTGAAGCTTTCTTT. Protein product: CASSPLRALNTEAFF. This sequence joins TRBV18 and TRBJ1-1; D is unresolved. Trimming shortened V by 1 base and J by 0 bases, and 9 bases separated the two germline ends. CDR3 length: 15 residues. Germline CDR1 reads KGHSH; CDR2 reads LQKENI.

This clone occurred once. V and J are TRBV5-6 and TRBJ1-2; TRBD1 is a possible D gene (5 bases). Between the trimmed V and J ends, which lost 4 bases and 11 bases, there was a span of 12 bases. Germline CDR1 SGHDT, CDR2 YYEEEE. This CDR3 region has 11 residues. The DNA of the CDR3 is TGTGCCAGCAGCCATACAGGCACATACACCTTC. The encoded protein is CASSHTGTYTF.

V and J are TRBV9 and TRBJ1-3; TRBD1 aligns across 7 bases. Looked up from germline, CDR1 is SGDLS and CDR2 is YYNGEE. Unmatched junction bases numbered 5, after V lost 3 bases and J lost 2 bases. There are 15 residues in the CDR3. Here the CDR3 reads CASSAGGTAGNTIYF. DNA of the CDR3: TGTGCCAGCAGCGCTGGAGGGACAGCTGGAAACACCATATATTTT.

The chain employs TRBV6-5 and TRBJ1-2, with D possibly matching TRBD1 (6 bases). The CDR3 is 15 amino acids. CDR1 is MNHEY and CDR2 is SVGAGI in the germline V gene. Deletions cut 7 bases from V and 7 bases from J, with 22 bases between. The CDR3 here is CASKPEGRGWGGYTF. The DNA for the CDR3 is TGTGCCAGCAAACCCGAGGGCAGGGGTTGGGGTGGCTACACCTTC.

A few counts support this clone. The gene calls are TRBV6-1 and TRBJ2-7, with D uncertain. The CDR3 loop spans 11 amino acids. CDR1 and CDR2 (germline): MNHNS, SASEGT. The V gene lost 7 bases and the J gene lost 7 bases, with 11 bases spanning the gap. CDR3 nucleotide sequence: TGTGCCAGCACAAGGTCCCTGGAGCAGTACTTC. Protein product: CASTRSLEQYF.

This chain uses TRBV7-9 with TRBJ1-1; 8 bases map to TRBD1. Germline V gives CDR1 SEHNR, CDR2 FQNEAQ (reference sequence). The CDR3 runs to 17 residues. Trimming took 5 bases from V and 0 from J; bases not matched to a gene: 11. The chain's CDR3 is CASSPRGQGMLNTEAFF. CDR3 DNA sequence: TGTGCCAGCAGCCCCAGAGGACAGGGAATGTTGAACACTGAAGCTTTCTTT.

The chain uses TRBV19 and TRBJ2-5; 11 bases match TRBD1. This CDR3 is built from 15 residues. Unmatched junction bases numbered 4, after V lost 5 bases and J lost 2 bases. The germline CDR1 and CDR2 sequences are LNHDA and SQIVND (reference sequence). This chain's CDR3 is CASSLGTGGQETQYF. CDR3 sequence (DNA): TGTGCCAGTAGTCTAGGGACAGGGGGGCAAGAGACCCAGTACTTC.

CDR3 in DNA: TGCGCCAGCAGCTTCGGGGGGGACGGCCCCACAGATACGCAGTATTTT. It encodes CASSFGGDGPTDTQYF. This sequence joins TRBV5-1 and TRBJ2-3; 8 positions agree with TRBD2. V dropped 2 bases and J dropped 2; count of bases not matched to a gene: 7. The germline V gene encodes CDR1 SGHRS and CDR2 YFSETQ. The CDR3 runs to 16 residues. Looking up the rest from reference TRBV5-1 and TRBJ2-3 gives the full variable domain: KAGVTQTPRYLIKTRGQQVTLSCSPISGHRSVSWYQQTPGQGLQFLFEYFSETQRNKGNFPGRFSGRQFSNSRSEMNVSTLELGDSALYLCASSFGGDGPTDTQYFGPGTRLTVL.

The chain recombines TRBV4-1 with TRBJ1-3; TRBD1 agrees at 8 bases. Unmatched junction bases numbered 6, after V lost 4 bases and J lost 4 bases. This CDR3 comprises 15 residues. Germline CDR1 and CDR2: MGHRA and YSYEKL. The CDR3 sequence is CASSPRTGSGNTIYF. The CDR3 nucleotides read TGCGCCAGCAGCCCCCGGACAGGGTCGGGAAACACCATATATTTT.

This rearrangement joins TRBV5-1 to TRBJ2-1; D not resolved. Germline CDR1 and CDR2: SGHRS and YFSETQ. The CDR3 spans 12 residues. V shed 1 base and J shed 9 bases, with 8 bases lying between them. Written as DNA, the CDR3 is TGCGCCAGCAGCTTGTGGGGTTTTGAGCAGTTCTTC. It codes for CASSLWGFEQFF.

The chain uses TRBV13 and TRBJ2-3, with a tentative D call TRBD1 (6 bases). CDR1 and CDR2 (germline): PRHDT, FYEKMQ (reference sequence). The CDR3 runs 16 residues. The V end lost 1 base, the J end lost 0 bases, and 11 bases lay between the germline ends. The CDR3 sequence: CASSLEGGTSTDTQYF. The CDR3, as DNA: TGTGCCAGCAGCTTAGAAGGGGGTACTAGCACAGATACGCAGTATTTT.

This clone has more than one count but fewer than ten. This chain joins TRBV4-1 and TRBJ1-3; the match to TRBD1 covers 8 bases. Germline CDR1 reads MGHRA; CDR2 reads YSYEKL. This CDR3 has 17 residues. V lost 0 bases to trimming and J lost 0 bases; unmatched junction nucleotides: 4. Written as DNA, the CDR3 is TGCGCCAGCAGCCAAGATGACAGGGGAGGCTCTGGAAACACCATATATTTT. This gives the protein CASSQDDRGGSGNTIYF.

The rearrangement uses TRBV19 and TRBJ2-1; D unclear. V gave up 5 bases and J gave up 12 bases, with 11 bases separating them. CDR1 and CDR2 (germline): LNHDA, SQIVND (reference sequence). The CDR3 is 11 residues long. CDR3 in amino acids: CASSSNQRQFF. CDR3 DNA: TGTGCCAGTAGTTCCAACCAAAGGCAGTTCTTC.

The rearrangement joins TRBV18 to TRBJ1-1; possibly TRBD1 for D (6 bases). The germline V and J ends were trimmed by 0 bases and 0 bases, with 11 bases remaining between them. The CDR3 consists of 16 residues. Germline lookup yields CDR1 KGHSH and CDR2 LQKENI. The CDR3 here is CASSPPPTGMNTEAFF. The CDR3 DNA follows: TGTGCCAGCTCACCACCCCCGACAGGAATGAACACTGAAGCTTTCTTT. Drawing the rest from reference TRBV18 and TRBJ1-1, the complete variable domain is NAGVMQNPRHLVRRRGQEARLRCSPMKGHSHVYWYRQLPEEGLKFMVYLQKENIIDESGMPKERFSAEFPKEGPSILRIQQVVRGDSAAYFCASSPPPTGMNTEAFFGQGTRLTVV.

The V call is TRBV10-3, the J call TRBJ1-2; a possible D gene is TRBD1 (6 bases). Per germline, CDR1 ENHRY and CDR2 SYGVKD. The CDR3 runs 13 residues. The V and J ends lost 2 bases and 14 bases respectively, with 18 bases between them. The CDR3 coding sequence is TGTGCCATCAGTGAGCTACTACAGGAGGGGGAAACCTTC. It codes for CAISELLQEGETF.

The chain has TRBV30 and TRBJ1-1, with D uncertain. Germline V gives CDR1 GTSNPN, CDR2 SVGIG (reference sequence). This CDR3 is 14 amino acids long. V was pared by 0 bases and J by 1 base, with 9 bases between. The DNA of the CDR3 is TGTGCCTGGAGTGTACGAGGGAAGAACACTGAAGCTTTCTTT. It is translated as CAWSVRGKNTEAFF.

This chain connects TRBV2 to TRBJ1-4; TRBD1 agrees at 7 bases. J gave up 4 bases and V 0 bases, and 8 bases lay outside the gene matches. The germline CDR1 and CDR2 sequences are SNHLY and FYNNEI. There are 17 residues in the CDR3. The CDR3 sequence is CASSEAARQGYNEKLFF. The CDR3 DNA reads TGTGCCAGCAGTGAAGCGGCCCGACAGGGATATAATGAAAAACTGTTTTTT.

This chain uses TRBV28 with TRBJ2-7, with D perhaps assigned TRBD1 or TRBD2 (5 bases each). The germline V and J ends were trimmed by 1 base and 7 bases, with 17 bases remaining between them. The CDR3 runs to 15 residues. Germline-derived CDR1 and CDR2 are MDHEN and SYDVKM. Written as DNA, the CDR3 is TGTGCCAGCAGTTTATTGGGGCAGGAGGAGGAGGAGCAGTACTTC. Translating it yields CASSLLGQEEEEQYF.

The chain carries TRBV7-5 and TRBJ1-4. TRBV7-5 is a documented pseudogene. The CDR3 runs 17 residues. CDR3 coding DNA: TGTGTCAGAAGCTTAGGGCCCCAAAAGGGGACGAATGAAAAACTGTTTTTT. Its protein product is CVRSLGPQKGTNEKLFF.